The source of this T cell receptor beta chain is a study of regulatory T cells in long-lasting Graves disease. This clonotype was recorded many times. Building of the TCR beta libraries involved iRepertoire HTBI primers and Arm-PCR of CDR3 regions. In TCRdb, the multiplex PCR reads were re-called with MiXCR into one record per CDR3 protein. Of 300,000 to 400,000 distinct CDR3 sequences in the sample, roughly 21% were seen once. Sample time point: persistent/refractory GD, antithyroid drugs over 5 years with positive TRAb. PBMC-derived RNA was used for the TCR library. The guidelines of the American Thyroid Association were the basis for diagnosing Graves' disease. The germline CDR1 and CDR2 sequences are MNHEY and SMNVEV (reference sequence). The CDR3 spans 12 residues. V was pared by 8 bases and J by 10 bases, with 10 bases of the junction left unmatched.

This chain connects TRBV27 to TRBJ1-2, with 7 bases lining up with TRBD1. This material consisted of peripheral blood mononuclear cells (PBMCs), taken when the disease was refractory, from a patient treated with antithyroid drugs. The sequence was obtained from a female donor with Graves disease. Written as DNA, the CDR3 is TGTGCCAGCGCTGTCCCCGGGACAGTCTACACCTTC. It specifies CASAVPGTVYTF.